Following are 2 T cell receptor beta chains from one sample sequenced in a study of response to subunit inactivated influenza vaccine. TCRdb analysed the RT-PCR reads with MiXCR anew, one entry per CDR3 protein. Here the sample spans about 240,000 distinct CDR3 sequences, less than 15% being singletons. Sequences were derived from non-naive T cells sorted from PBMCs, sampled 14 to 15 days before vaccination. The receptor set was obtained from a man aged 45-60 years who received an inactivated influenza vaccine.

The chain uses TRBV2 and TRBJ1-4; D remains ambiguous. Germline V gives CDR1 SNHLY, CDR2 FYNNEI. Trimming removed 2 bases at V and 3 bases at J, with 7 bases between. The CDR3 contains 14 residues. Here the CDR3 reads CASSESWANEKLFF. As DNA, the CDR3 is TGTGCCAGCAGTGAATCCTGGGCTAATGAAAAACTGTTTTTT.

This clonotype was detected only a few times. V and J are TRBV27 and TRBJ2-3; D ambiguous. Germline CDR1 and CDR2: MNHEY and SMNVEV (reference sequence). V lost 6 bases and J 2 bases, leaving 15 bases between the germline ends. This CDR3 contains 15 residues. The CDR3 protein is CASRKNLVTTDTQYF. The CDR3, as DNA: TGTGCCAGCAGGAAAAACTTAGTAACCACAGATACGCAGTATTTT.